This TCR beta chain was observed in a study of shared clonotypes between healthy human individuals. Study context: Those who served as donors were a couple of women and a few men between the ages of 18 and 49.

Ten immunoSEQ deep assay plates served to sequence unsorted PBMC DNA. The data were produced by immunoSEQ multiplex PCR, yet TCRdb's version contains in-frame clones alone and is incomplete. The sample lists some 490,000 clones, more than 75% occurring once. The CDR3 consists of 14 residues. Per germline, CDR1 SGHRS and CDR2 YFSETQ. Trimming took 0 bases from V and 2 from J, leaving 8 bases between them. About this clone itself: This sample also contains other DNA sequences that code for the same CDR3.

This chain links TRBV5-1 with TRBJ1-2; tentative D call: TRBD1 (6 bases). The sequenced sample consisted of PBMCs. This receptor was identified in a woman aged 40 to 50 in good health. Some clones in this sample may be carry-over from other donors' samples. The CDR3 region is CASSLGTANYGYTF. In DNA form, the CDR3 reads TGCGCCAGCAGCTTGGGGACAGCGAACTATGGCTACACCTTC. The entire variable domain, with the rest obtained from reference TRBV5-1 and TRBJ1-2, is as follows: KAGVTQTPRYLIKTRGQQVTLSCSPISGHRSVSWYQQTPGQGLQFLFEYFSETQRNKGNFPGRFSGRQFSNSRSEMNVSTLELGDSALYLCASSLGTANYGYTFGSGTRLTVV.